The rows below give T cell receptor beta chains drawn from one sample of a study of OX40 agonist ivuxolimab in advanced cancers. Assay used: immunoSEQ multiplex PCR; TCRdb lists only in-frame clones, some missing. The repertoire holds about 91,000 clones, with over 75% as singletons. The sequencing used CD4+ or CD8+ T cells sorted from blood, collected in a trial of the OX40 agonist ivuxolimab. The origin of the receptors is an adult with an advanced solid tumor such as melanoma, head and neck, liver or kidney cancer. The CDR3 runs from the conserved cysteine through the conserved F or W. A D gene is named only where the DNA matches it firmly. Size is omitted from some rows. Given values are once, few, many or a class for expanded clones.

J gene: TRBJ1-1
clone size: .
V gene: TRBV6-1
D gene: .
CDR3 DNA: TGTGCCAGCAGTCCTGCGGGGAACACTGAAGCTTTCTTT
CDR3 protein: CASSPAGNTEAFF

J gene: TRBJ2-7
clone size: .
V gene: TRBV7-9
D gene: .
CDR3 DNA: TGTGCCAGCAGCCGAAACAGGGTCCCGTACGAGCAGTACTTC
CDR3 protein: CASSRNRVPYEQYF

J gene: TRBJ1-5
clone size: .
V gene: TRBV6-1
D gene: .
CDR3 DNA: TGTGCCAGCAGTGAAGCGAGAGGAAATCAGCCCCAGCATTTT
CDR3 protein: CASSEARGNQPQHF

J gene: TRBJ2-5
clone size: .
V gene: TRBV28
D gene: .
CDR3 DNA: TGTGCCAGCAGCCCGGGGCGCGAGACCCAGTACTTC
CDR3 protein: CASSPGRETQYF

J gene: TRBJ2-7
clone size: .
V gene: TRBV7-9
D gene: .
CDR3 DNA: TGTGCCAGCAGCTTAGCGTCCGGCAGGGGAGGCGAGCAGTACTTC
CDR3 protein: CASSLASGRGGEQYF

J gene: TRBJ2-3
clone size: .
V gene: TRBV2
D gene: .
CDR3 DNA: TGTGCCAGCGGATTAGGAGATACGCAGTATTTT
CDR3 protein: CASGLGDTQYF

J gene: TRBJ2-5
clone size: .
V gene: TRBV7-9
D gene: TRBD2
CDR3 DNA: TGTGCCAGCAGCTTAGATGGAACTAGCGGGGCCCAAGAGACCCAGTACTTC
CDR3 protein: CASSLDGTSGAQETQYF

J gene: TRBJ2-1
clone size: .
V gene: TRBV14
D gene: .
CDR3 DNA: TGTGCCAGCAGTCGCGTGCTTCGCTCCTACAATGAGCAGTTCTTC
CDR3 protein: CASSRVLRSYNEQFF

J gene: TRBJ2-5
clone size: .
V gene: TRBV28
D gene: TRBD1
CDR3 DNA: TGTGCCAGCAGAGCTCCGACAGGGCGACAAGAGACCCAGTACTTC
CDR3 protein: CASRAPTGRQETQYF

J gene: TRBJ2-3
clone size: once
V gene: TRBV5-4
D gene: TRBD1
CDR3 DNA: TGTGCCAGCAGCCCGGAAGGACAGGGCTCTGGTATAGATACGCAGTATTTT
CDR3 protein: CASSPEGQGSGIDTQYF

J gene: TRBJ1-4
clone size: .
V gene: TRBV5-1
D gene: .
CDR3 DNA: TGCGCCAGCAGCTTGGTAGGGGACGCTAATGAAAAACTGTTTTTT
CDR3 protein: CASSLVGDANEKLFF

J gene: TRBJ2-7
clone size: .
V gene: TRBV5-6
D gene: .
CDR3 DNA: TGTGCCAGCAACCTTAGGGGCACCTACGAGCAGTACTTC
CDR3 protein: CASNLRGTYEQYF

J gene: TRBJ2-7
clone size: .
V gene: TRBV2
D gene: .
CDR3 DNA: TGTGCCAGCACGGAGAGGCTTGTGGGGGTGCAGTACTTC
CDR3 protein: CASTERLVGVQYF

J gene: TRBJ2-5
clone size: .
V gene: TRBV25-1
D gene: .
CDR3 DNA: TGTGCCAGCAGTGGGCAGGGGGGTTTGGAGACCCAGTACTTC
CDR3 protein: CASSGQGGLETQYF

J gene: TRBJ2-3
clone size: .
V gene: TRBV5-1
D gene: .
CDR3 DNA: TGCGCCAGCAGCTTGGAGGGGGGAGATACGCAGTATTTT
CDR3 protein: CASSLEGGDTQYF

J gene: TRBJ1-3
clone size: .
V gene: TRBV10-1
D gene: .
CDR3 DNA: TGCGCCAGCAGTAATGGACAAGCCGACACCATATATTTT
CDR3 protein: CASSNGQADTIYF

J gene: TRBJ2-5
clone size: .
V gene: TRBV18
D gene: TRBD1
CDR3 DNA: TGTGCCAGCTCACCACCGACAGGGGTGGGGACCCAGTACTTC
CDR3 protein: CASSPPTGVGTQYF

J gene: TRBJ1-5
clone size: .
V gene: TRBV28
D gene: .
CDR3 DNA: TGTGCCAGCAGTTTCGGGGTAAGGGGCAATCAGCCCCAGCATTTT
CDR3 protein: CASSFGVRGNQPQHF

J gene: TRBJ2-1
clone size: .
V gene: TRBV5-1
D gene: TRBD2
CDR3 DNA: TGCGCCAGCAGCAAACTAGCGGGAGGGCCGACGCCCAATGAGCAGTTCTTC
CDR3 protein: CASSKLAGGPTPNEQFF

J gene: TRBJ2-2
clone size: .
V gene: TRBV7-3
D gene: .
CDR3 DNA: TGTGCCAGCCGCAGCCCAGGTTTCGCCGGGGAGCTGTTTTTT
CDR3 protein: CASRSPGFAGELFF

J gene: TRBJ1-1
clone size: few
V gene: TRBV19
D gene: .
CDR3 DNA: TGTGCCAGTAGTATGAGACAGGATAAGGCTTTCTTT
CDR3 protein: CASSMRQDKAFF

J gene: TRBJ2-1
clone size: once
V gene: TRBV18
D gene: .
CDR3 DNA: TGTGCCAGCTCCATGGGGACACCTTCCTACAATGAGCAGTTCTTC
CDR3 protein: CASSMGTPSYNEQFF

J gene: TRBJ2-1
clone size: .
V gene: TRBV7-3
D gene: .
CDR3 DNA: TGTGCCAGCAGCCCCGGGGCGGCCCTTGGGAATGAGCAGTTCTTC
CDR3 protein: CASSPGAALGNEQFF

J gene: TRBJ1-2
clone size: .
V gene: TRBV6-1
D gene: .
CDR3 DNA: TGTGCCAGCAGTGAAGAGGGTGATGCTAACTATGGCTACACCTTC
CDR3 protein: CASSEEGDANYGYTF

J gene: TRBJ1-2
clone size: .
V gene: TRBV29-1
D gene: TRBD1
CDR3 DNA: TGCAGCGTTGAAGCTGGTGGGACAGGGGGTTATGGCTACACCTTC
CDR3 protein: CSVEAGGTGGYGYTF

J gene: TRBJ2-7
clone size: .
V gene: TRBV19
D gene: .
CDR3 DNA: TGTGCCAGTAGTTCTCGGGAGATTCGCCACGAGCAGTACTTC
CDR3 protein: CASSSREIRHEQYF

J gene: TRBJ2-4
clone size: once
V gene: TRBV19
D gene: TRBD1
CDR3 DNA: TGTGCCAGTAGTATATCAGGGGGTAGAAACATTCAGTACTTC
CDR3 protein: CASSISGGRNIQYF

J gene: TRBJ1-1
clone size: .
V gene: TRBV7-2
D gene: TRBD1
CDR3 DNA: TGTGCCAGCAGCTTGCAGGGGGGCACTGAAGCTTTCTTT
CDR3 protein: CASSLQGGTEAFF

J gene: TRBJ2-7
clone size: .
V gene: TRBV10-3
D gene: TRBD1
CDR3 DNA: TGTGCCATCAGACCGGGACAGGGAATAGGGGAGCAGTACTTC
CDR3 protein: CAIRPGQGIGEQYF

J gene: TRBJ1-1
clone size: .
V gene: TRBV6-6
D gene: TRBD1
CDR3 DNA: TGTGCCAGCAGTCACAACAGGGGAGGCCCTGAAGCTTTCTTT
CDR3 protein: CASSHNRGGPEAFF

J gene: TRBJ2-7
clone size: .
V gene: TRBV5-6
D gene: TRBD2
CDR3 DNA: TGTGCCAGCAGCTTGACTAGCGGCGCCTACGAGCAGTACTTC
CDR3 protein: CASSLTSGAYEQYF

J gene: TRBJ2-3
clone size: .
V gene: TRBV18
D gene: TRBD1
CDR3 DNA: TGTGCCAGCTCACTCGACAGGGGAGGAGATACGCAGTATTTT
CDR3 protein: CASSLDRGGDTQYF

J gene: TRBJ1-3
clone size: few
V gene: TRBV10-3
D gene: .
CDR3 DNA: TGTGCCATCAATCGGGACCCGGCGGGAAACACCATATATTTT
CDR3 protein: CAINRDPAGNTIYF

J gene: TRBJ2-1
clone size: .
V gene: TRBV7-4
D gene: .
CDR3 DNA: TGTGCCAGCAGCTCTCAACAGGGTTCCGATGAGCAGTTCTTC
CDR3 protein: CASSSQQGSDEQFF

J gene: TRBJ2-5
clone size: .
V gene: TRBV29-1
D gene: TRBD1
CDR3 DNA: TGCAGCGTAGACAGGGGGCGAAAGGAGACCCAGTACTTC
CDR3 protein: CSVDRGRKETQYF

J gene: TRBJ2-7
clone size: .
V gene: TRBV28
D gene: .
CDR3 DNA: TGTGCCAGCAGTTCTGGGGGGATCCTCTCCTACGAGCAGTACTTC
CDR3 protein: CASSSGGILSYEQYF

J gene: TRBJ1-5
clone size: .
V gene: TRBV27
D gene: .
CDR3 DNA: TGTGCCAGCAGTTTATCATGGGCTTCGGGCAATCAGCCCCAGCATTTT
CDR3 protein: CASSLSWASGNQPQHF

J gene: TRBJ2-1
clone size: .
V gene: TRBV19
D gene: .
CDR3 DNA: TGTGCCAGTAGTATCAGGGGCGATGAGCAGTTCTTC
CDR3 protein: CASSIRGDEQFF

J gene: TRBJ1-2
clone size: .
V gene: TRBV28
D gene: TRBD1
CDR3 DNA: TGTGCCAGCAGATTTACACAGGGGATCTATGGCTACACCTTC
CDR3 protein: CASRFTQGIYGYTF

J gene: TRBJ2-7
clone size: .
V gene: TRBV5-4
D gene: .
CDR3 DNA: TGTGCCAGCAGCTTGCTTAGGGGGGGGTTCTACGAGCAGTACTTC
CDR3 protein: CASSLLRGGFYEQYF

J gene: TRBJ2-1
clone size: .
V gene: TRBV5-1
D gene: .
CDR3 DNA: TGCGCCAGCAGCCAAGGACAGAACAATGAGCAGTTCTTC
CDR3 protein: CASSQGQNNEQFF

J gene: TRBJ2-1
clone size: few
V gene: TRBV5-1
D gene: .
CDR3 DNA: TGCGCCAGCAGCGGATTGCAGGGGTACAATGAGCAGTTCTTC
CDR3 protein: CASSGLQGYNEQFF

J gene: TRBJ1-4
clone size: .
V gene: TRBV5-6
D gene: .
CDR3 DNA: TGTGCCAGCAGCCGGGAGGGATCAACTAATGAAAAACTGTTTTTT
CDR3 protein: CASSREGSTNEKLFF

J gene: TRBJ2-3
clone size: once
V gene: TRBV5-1
D gene: TRBD2
CDR3 DNA: TGCGCCAGCAGCTTGACGGGGGGAGTCACAGATACGCAGTATTTT
CDR3 protein: CASSLTGGVTDTQYF

J gene: TRBJ1-1
clone size: .
V gene: TRBV7-2
D gene: .
CDR3 DNA: TGTGCCAGCAGCTCTAATGCCTGGACTGAAGCTTTCTTT
CDR3 protein: CASSSNAWTEAFF

J gene: TRBJ1-1
clone size: .
V gene: TRBV6-5
D gene: .
CDR3 DNA: TGTGCCAGCAGCTCAAACGTATTCCAGGCTTTCTTT
CDR3 protein: CASSSNVFQAFF

J gene: TRBJ2-3
clone size: .
V gene: TRBV6-5
D gene: TRBD2
CDR3 DNA: TGTGCCAGCAGTTCGCTAGCGGCCCCGGGGGCAGATACGCAGTATTTT
CDR3 protein: CASSSLAAPGADTQYF

J gene: TRBJ1-4
clone size: .
V gene: TRBV7-9
D gene: .
CDR3 DNA: TGTGCCAGCAGCTTATACTCCAGTAATGAAAAACTGTTTTTT
CDR3 protein: CASSLYSSNEKLFF

J gene: TRBJ2-7
clone size: .
V gene: TRBV5-4
D gene: TRBD2
CDR3 DNA: TGTGCCAGCAGCCAACAGCCCGGGACTAGCGGCAAGATCACCTACGAGCAGTACTTC
CDR3 protein: CASSQQPGTSGKITYEQYF